This paragraph covers one T cell receptor beta chain sequence. Its antigen is unidentified. These data originate in a study of T cell responses to AZD1222 COVID-19 vaccine. The study, taken as a whole, reports: Regions 160-218 and 743-854 held dominance among vaccine-associated CD4 TCRs, which spanned spike. After the peak T cell response, and only then, were repertoires sampled. Donors were chiefly white British, with a greater number of females, and clonal diversity was perhaps underestimated.

Sequencing was performed with immunoSEQ multiplex PCR; in TCRdb, only in-frame clones are kept and a portion is missing. The sample yields 120,000 to 150,000 clones, around nine tenths seen once. In germline, CDR1 is SGHVS, CDR2 FQNEAQ. V dropped 4 bases and J dropped 4; count of bases not matched to a gene: 7. This CDR3 spans 16 amino acids. The source was peripheral blood, collected 28 days after the second AZD1222 dose. The source of this sequence is an adult who received the AZD1222 COVID-19 vaccine. V and J are TRBV7-8 and TRBJ2-1, with 10 bases fitting TRBD1. The CDR3 spells CASSSLMGQGYNEQFF. The CDR3, as DNA: TGTGCCAGCAGCTCTTTAATGGGACAGGGGTACAATGAGCAGTTCTTC.